The T cell receptor beta chain described here comes from a study of PD-1 blockade in classical Hodgkin lymphoma. There are 13 residues in the CDR3. All patients relapsed after autologous stem cell transplantation, and brentuximab vedotin exposure varied. The assay was immunoSEQ multiplex PCR, and TCRdb's table has in-frame clones only and misses some. The table shows more than 12,000 clones, with around four fifths occurring only once. This chain joins TRBV21-1 and TRBJ1-2. TRBV21-1 counts as a pseudogene. This receptor was taken from a human donor with classical Hodgkin lymphoma. This specimen was peripheral blood mononuclear cells (PBMCs), taken before the second cycle of nivolumab. CDR3 region: CASSNVDNYGYTF. The CDR3 DNA is TGTGCCAGCAGCAACGTAGATAACTATGGCTACACCTTC.